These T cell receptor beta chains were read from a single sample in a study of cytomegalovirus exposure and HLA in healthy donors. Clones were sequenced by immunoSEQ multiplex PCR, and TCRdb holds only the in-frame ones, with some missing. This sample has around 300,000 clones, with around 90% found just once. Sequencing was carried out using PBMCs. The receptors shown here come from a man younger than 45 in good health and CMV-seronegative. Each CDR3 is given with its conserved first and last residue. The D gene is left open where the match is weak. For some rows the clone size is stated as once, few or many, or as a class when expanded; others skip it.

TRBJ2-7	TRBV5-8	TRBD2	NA	CASTTSGGYSSYEQYF	TGTGCCAGCACCACTAGCGGGGGGTATAGCTCCTACGAGCAGTACTTC
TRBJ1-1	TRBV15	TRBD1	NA	CATSLDRDRGFTEAFF	TGTGCCACCAGCCTGGACCGGGACAGGGGTTTCACTGAAGCTTTCTTT
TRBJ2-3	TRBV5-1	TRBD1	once	CASSLGQGMSQYF	TGCGCCAGCAGCTTGGGACAGGGGATGTCGCAGTATTTT
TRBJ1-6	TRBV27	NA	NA	CAASRGVNSPLHF	TGTGCCGCGAGCCGGGGGGTAAATTCACCCCTCCACTTT
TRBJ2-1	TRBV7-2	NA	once	CASSLEGVNEQFF	TGTGCCAGCAGCTTAGAGGGGGTAAATGAGCAGTTCTTC
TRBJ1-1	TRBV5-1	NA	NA	CASSPGGGNTEAFF	TGCGCCAGCAGCCCGGGGGGAGGGAACACTGAAGCTTTCTTT
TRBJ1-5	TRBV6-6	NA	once	CASTSPGNSNQPQHF	TGTGCCAGCACCTCACCAGGGAATAGCAATCAGCCCCAGCATTTT
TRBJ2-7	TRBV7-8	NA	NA	CASSSRFSGPYEQYF	TGTGCCAGCAGCTCACGTTTTTCAGGTCCCTACGAGCAGTACTTC
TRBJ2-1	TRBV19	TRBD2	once	CASSIAGGSYNEQFF	TGTGCCAGTAGTATAGCGGGGGGCTCCTACAATGAGCAGTTCTTC
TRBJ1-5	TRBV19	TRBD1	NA	CATHNVGGTGNQPQHF	TGTGCCACTCACAACGTAGGAGGGACAGGCAATCAGCCCCAGCATTTT
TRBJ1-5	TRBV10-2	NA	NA	CASRVTGALNQPQHF	TGCGCCAGCAGGGTGACAGGAGCCCTCAATCAGCCCCAGCATTTT